Listed here is a single T cell receptor (beta chain). In the original processing: Cell counts per sample came from amplifying reference gene primers. Here immunoSEQ multiplex PCR was the method, and the copy in TCRdb shows in-frame clones only, minus some. V, J and clone size derive from that table, while D and trimming were established from the DNA sequence. The sample shows under 250,000 clones, 85% of them seen only once. The sample originates from a study of blood T cell repertoires in COVID-19. Looking at the study overall: From the United States, Italy and Spain came samples of acute and convalescent COVID-19. T cells, B-cell-depleted T cells, or PBMCs provided the cDNA or gDNA that served as material.

The sequenced sample consisted of peripheral blood. The TCR comes from a man aged 50 or older who had recovered from COVID-19.

The CDR3 loop reads CASSLISRGNTGELFF. DNA of the CDR3: TGTGCCAGCAGCTTAATCTCAAGAGGGAACACCGGGGAGCTGTTTTTT. The rearrangement uses TRBV7-2 and TRBJ2-2; D not certain. CDR3 size: 16 residues. CDR1 SGHTA and CDR2 FQGNSA come from the germline V gene. The ends were cut back, 2 bases at V and 1 base at J, with 11 bases in the middle.